The next 12 T cell receptor beta chains were all read from a single sample in a study of T-cell memory formation after mild COVID-19. TCRdb re-called the 5' RACE reads through MiXCR, storing one row per CDR3 protein. The table records some 180,000 distinct CDR3 sequences, around a sixth of them present only once. Sample: PBMCs or a T cell subset sorted from them (not recorded which). Receptor source: a young man who had mild COVID-19 (a few samples of this study predate the infection). Cell type and time point are not known.

The chain is built from TRBV6-5 and TRBJ2-5; 9 bases map to TRBD1. The CDR3 is 15 amino acids. The J segment lost 4 bases and the V segment lost 5 bases, leaving 8 bases of the junction unmatched. Germline CDR1 and CDR2: MNHEY and SVGAGI. Written as DNA, the CDR3 is TGTGCCAGCAGTGGGGACAGGGATACTTTAGAGACCCAGTACTTC. Its protein is CASSGDRDTLETQYF.

The chain couples TRBV12-3 or TRBV12-4 to TRBJ2-5; 12 nucleotides line up with TRBD2. The CDR3 has 14 amino acids. Losses at the gene ends were 8 bases for V and 5 bases for J; bases not matched to a gene: 6. The CDR3 nucleotides read TGTGCCAGCTCCGGGACTAGCGGGCGGGAGACCCAGTACTTC. This codes for CASSGTSGRETQYF.

In this sample, this clonotype turned up a few times. The chain links TRBV20-1 to TRBJ2-1, with 8 bases matching TRBD2. V dropped 1 base and J dropped 9; count of bases not matched to a gene: 14. The CDR3 length is 16 residues. The germline gives CDR1 DFQATT, CDR2 SNEGSKA (reference sequence). The CDR3 DNA sequence: TGCAGTGCTAGAGTGCCAGCGGGGGCCCCTACGGGTGAGCAGTTCTTC. It encodes CSARVPAGAPTGEQFF.

This clonotype has only a few counts. V gene TRBV7-6 combines with J gene TRBJ1-4; 9 bases line up with TRBD1. V shed 5 bases, J shed 7 bases, and the junction held 8 bases outside the gene matches. This CDR3 comprises 15 residues. Germline-derived CDR1 and CDR2 are SGHVS and FNYEAQ. This chain's CDR3 is CASSVMATGGEKLFF. In DNA form, the CDR3 reads TGTGCCAGCAGCGTAATGGCGACAGGGGGTGAAAAACTGTTTTTT.

This clonotype turned up a few times. This chain joins TRBV15 and TRBJ2-3; unclear D gene. Germline loops: CDR1 LNHNV, CDR2 YYDKDF (reference sequence). V was clipped by 2 bases and J by 5 bases, with 17 bases between them. The CDR3 is 16 residues long. The CDR3 DNA follows: TGTGCCACCAGCAGAATATACTCACGCGAAGAAGATACGCAGTATTTT. Its protein product is CATSRIYSREEDTQYF.

The V and J genes are TRBV20-1 and TRBJ2-3; 9 positions agree with TRBD2. The V gene's germline CDR1 is DFQATT and CDR2 SNEGSKA (reference sequence). This CDR3 region has 16 residues. V gave up 0 bases and J gave up 4 bases; unmatched junction bases: 8. This CDR3 reads CSARDPQRGEADTQYF. CDR3 nucleotides: TGCAGTGCTAGAGATCCTCAGCGGGGGGAGGCAGATACGCAGTATTTT.

This chain links TRBV4-3 with TRBJ2-5; TRBD2 aligns across 10 bases. This CDR3 spans 18 amino acids. Germline loops: CDR1 LGHNA, CDR2 YSLEER. V lost 4 bases and J lost 4; bases outside the gene matches: 15. The CDR3 reads CASSLNPLSGGAGETQYF. The CDR3 nucleotides read TGCGCCAGCAGCCTCAATCCGCTAAGCGGGGGGGCCGGAGAGACCCAGTACTTC.

This chain joins TRBV6-5 and TRBJ1-6; 7 bases fit TRBD1. Per germline, CDR1 MNHEY and CDR2 SVGAGI. V lost 7 bases and J lost 0; bases outside the gene matches: 3. The CDR3 is made up of 15 amino acids. The CDR3 is CASTRGGSYNSPLHF. CDR3 in DNA: TGTGCCAGCACCAGGGGGGGCTCCTATAATTCACCCCTCCACTTT.

This clonotype was counted many times. V gene TRBV6-2 or TRBV6-3 combines with J gene TRBJ2-1, with D perhaps matching TRBD1 or TRBD2 (5 bases each). CDR1 is MNHEY, CDR2 SVGEGT, per germline. The CDR3 consists of 13 residues. Trimming stripped 1 base from V and 8 bases from J, with 9 bases between. CDR3 sequence (DNA): TGTGCCAGCAGTTACTTGAGGGGCGATGAGCAGTTCTTC. Translated, it gives CASSYLRGDEQFF.

The V and J genes are TRBV11-1 and TRBJ1-6, with 8 bases matching TRBD1. The V gene's germline CDR1 is SGHAT and CDR2 FQDESV (reference sequence). The J segment lost 7 bases and the V segment lost 5 bases, leaving 7 bases of the junction unmatched. The CDR3 runs to 15 residues. The CDR3 DNA sequence: TGTGCCAGCAGCATCGACAGGGGATGGAATTCACCCCTCCACTTT. Translated, it gives CASSIDRGWNSPLHF.

This clonotype was observed a few times. The V gene is TRBV7-9, the J gene TRBJ1-4, with D perhaps TRBD1 (5 bases). V lost 1 base and J 3 bases, leaving 9 bases between the germline ends. This CDR3 has 15 amino acids. Germline CDR1 reads SEHNR; CDR2 reads FQNEAQ (reference sequence). The CDR3 sequence is CASSLDLGANEKLFF. The CDR3 region has the DNA TGTGCCAGCAGCTTAGACCTGGGGGCTAATGAAAAACTGTTTTTT.

This clonotype was seen repeatedly, ten times or more. The chain links TRBV12-3 or TRBV12-4 to TRBJ1-4, with TRBD1 matching 9 bases. CDR3 length: 15 amino acids. With V trimmed by 4 bases and J by 7 bases, 7 bases remained unmatched. CDR3 region: CASSSGTGLSEKLFF. CDR3 nucleotide sequence: TGTGCCAGCAGTTCCGGGACAGGGTTGAGTGAAAAACTGTTTTTT.